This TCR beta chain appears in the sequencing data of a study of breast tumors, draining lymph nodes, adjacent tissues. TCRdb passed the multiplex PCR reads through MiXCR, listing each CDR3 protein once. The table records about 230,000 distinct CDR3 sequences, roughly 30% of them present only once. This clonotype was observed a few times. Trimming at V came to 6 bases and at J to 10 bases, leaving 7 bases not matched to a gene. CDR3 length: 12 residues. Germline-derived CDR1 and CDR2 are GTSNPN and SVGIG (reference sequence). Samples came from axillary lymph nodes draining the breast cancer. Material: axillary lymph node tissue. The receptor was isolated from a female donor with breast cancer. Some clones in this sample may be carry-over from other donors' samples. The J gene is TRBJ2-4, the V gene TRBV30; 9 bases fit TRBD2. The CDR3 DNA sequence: TGTGCCTGCTACACTAGCGGGCTTATTCAGTACTTC. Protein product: CACYTSGLIQYF.